The T cell receptor beta chain described here comes from a study of T-cell memory formation after mild COVID-19. Study as a whole: TCR clustering was largely donor specific.

V lost 1 base and J lost 3, with 7 bases in between. Germline CDR1 is SEHNR and CDR2 is FQNEAQ (reference sequence). This CDR3 region has 13 residues. TCRdb re-derived calls from the 5' RACE reads in MiXCR, one entry per CDR3 protein. The profile covers 550,000 to 650,000 distinct CDR3 sequences, with around 15% appearing a single time and around 8.1% taken by the ten largest. Overall study findings and caveats: Clones contracting day 15 to 85 were balanced CD4/CD8; later expanders leaned CD4+.

Comment on this clonotype: Antigen specificity is unknown.

The chain employs TRBV7-9 and TRBJ2-7; tentatively, D is TRBD2 (6 bases). The sample consisted of PBMCs or a T cell subset sorted from them (not recorded which). The source of this sequence is an adult woman who had mild COVID-19 (a few samples of this study predate the infection). Cell type and time point are not known. The CDR3 DNA sequence: TGTGCCAGCAGCTTAGAGCGGGTCTACGAGCAGTACTTC. Amino acids: CASSLERVYEQYF.